The 23 T cell receptor beta chains given below trace back to one sample, sequenced in a study of long-term antiretroviral therapy in people with HIV (dated by TCRdb to 2021 to 2024). The immunoSEQ hsTCRB v3.0 assay was used at survey level resolution to sequence the TRB variable region. The clones in this table, taken by TCRdb from immuneACCESS, are in-frame only. Not every clone is retained; where verified, under half of the shortfall comes from an unresolved V gene, and the cause of the rest is unknown. For this sample the table gives around 36,000 clones, of which 60% to 75% were detected only once. The top ten clones comprise nearly 3.5% of the sample. Sequenced here: unsorted PBMCs, sampled 3 years after starting antiretroviral therapy. The receptors stem from a man aged 50-59 years with HIV.

This chain connects TRBV2 to TRBJ2-2; TRBD1 matches at 10 bases. This CDR3 has 14 residues. Germline trimming cut 6 bases from V and 6 bases from J; bases unmatched to any gene: 4. The germline V gene encodes CDR1 SNHLY and CDR2 FYNNEI. The CDR3 coding sequence is TGTGCCAGCAGGACAGGGGGCCGCGCCGGGGAGCTGTTTTTT. As protein: CASRTGGRAGELFF.

The chain links TRBV6-5 to TRBJ1-3; tentative D call: TRBD1 (5 bases). V lost 3 bases and J lost 4, with 10 bases in between. Germline V lookup: CDR1 MNHEY, CDR2 SVGAGI. The CDR3 covers 14 residues. Written as DNA, the CDR3 is TGTGCCAGCAGTTATTCGAGGACAGGAAACACCATATATTTT. The encoded protein is CASSYSRTGNTIYF.

The chain uses TRBV9 and TRBJ1-2; TRBD1 agrees at 7 bases. This CDR3 comprises 13 residues. CDR1 is SGDLS and CDR2 is YYNGEE in the germline V gene. Losses at the gene ends were 6 bases for V and 3 bases for J; bases not matched to a gene: 5. CDR3 bases: TGTGCCAGCACCTTAGACAGGGACTATGGCTACACCTTC. The encoded protein is CASTLDRDYGYTF.

This clone was observed a handful of times. The chain uses TRBV10-1 and TRBJ2-7; D may be TRBD2 (5 bases). The CDR3 consists of 13 residues. The V end lost 0 bases, the J end lost 5 bases, and 8 bases lay between the germline ends. Germline values: CDR1 WNHNN, CDR2 SYGVQD (reference sequence). CDR3 DNA: TGCGCCAGCAGTGAGTCACTAGGCGACGAGCAGTACTTC. This sequence encodes CASSESLGDEQYF.

CDR3 nucleotide sequence: TGTGCCAGCAGCTTAGCGGGTAGCGTGGGTACGCAGTATTTT. This translates into CASSLAGSVGTQYF. The V and J genes are TRBV7-9 and TRBJ2-3; a weak D match, TRBD2 (5 bases). CDR3 length: 14 amino acids. Germline CDR1 is SEHNR and CDR2 is FQNEAQ (reference sequence). Between the trimmed V and J ends, which lost 0 bases and 8 bases, there was a span of 12 bases.

A single count supports this clone. J is TRBJ2-2 and V is TRBV5-5; D is unresolved. The germline V gene encodes CDR1 SGHKS and CDR2 YYEKEE (reference sequence). V was trimmed by 1 base and J by 1 base, leaving 11 bases between them. The CDR3 is made up of 16 amino acids. For the CDR3, the DNA is TGTGCCAGCAGCTTGCTCCGGACGGAGAACACCGGGGAGCTGTTTTTT. Amino acids: CASSLLRTENTGELFF. The entire variable domain, with the rest obtained from reference TRBV5-5 and TRBJ2-2, is as follows: DAGVTQSPTHLIKTRGQQVTLRCSPISGHKSVSWYQQVLGQGPQFIFQYYEKEERGRGNFPDRFSARQFPNYSSELNVNALLLGDSALYLCASSLLRTENTGELFFGEGSRLTVL.

V is TRBV5-6 and J is TRBJ2-7; D is unclear. This CDR3 comprises 12 residues. CDR1 and CDR2 (germline): SGHDT, YYEEEE. The V gene lost 1 base and the J gene lost 10 bases, with 12 bases spanning the gap. The CDR3 DNA sequence: TGTGCCAGCAGCTTGAGGACCCCGCCTCAGTACTTC. Translated: CASSLRTPPQYF.

This clone was seen more than once but under ten times. The chain recombines TRBV28 with TRBJ2-7, with TRBD2 matching 14 bases. This CDR3 contains 15 residues. Unmatched junction bases numbered 4, after V lost 7 bases and J lost 2 bases. Germline V gene lookup returns CDR1 MDHEN and CDR2 SYDVKM. The CDR3 protein is CASKTSGGGTYEQYF. The DNA of the CDR3 is TGTGCCAGCAAGACTAGCGGGGGGGGAACCTACGAGCAGTACTTC.

V is TRBV19 and J is TRBJ2-7, with a possible D match to TRBD1 (5 bases). The CDR3 has 13 residues. Deletions cut 1 base from V and 3 bases from J, with 7 bases between. CDR1 LNHDA and CDR2 SQIVND come from the germline V gene (reference sequence). CDR3 residues: CASSIGQNYEQYF. The CDR3 DNA sequence: TGTGCCAGTAGTATAGGACAGAACTACGAGCAGTACTTC.

This sequence joins TRBV7-2 and TRBJ2-7, with D tentatively TRBD1 (6 bases). V was trimmed by 4 bases and J by 7 bases, leaving 20 bases between them. The CDR3 has 15 residues. The germline V gene encodes CDR1 SGHTA and CDR2 FQGNSA. CDR3 in amino acids: CASSSQGQVAREQYF. DNA of the CDR3: TGTGCCAGCAGCTCCCAGGGGCAGGTTGCTCGGGAGCAGTACTTC.

The chain combines TRBV28 with TRBJ2-1; 7 bases line up with TRBD1. CDR3 length: 14 residues. The germline V gene has CDR1 MDHEN and CDR2 SYDVKM. With V trimmed by 8 bases and J by 6 bases, 10 bases remained unmatched. CDR3 sequence: CASGGYRDSNEQFF. Here the CDR3 DNA reads TGTGCCAGCGGTGGATACCGGGACAGCAATGAGCAGTTCTTC.

This chain uses TRBV6-1 with TRBJ2-5, with 7 positions matching TRBD1. Germline CDR1 MNHNS, CDR2 SASEGT. With 7 bases clipped from V and 5 bases from J, the junction kept 10 bases outside the gene matches. This CDR3 is built from 14 residues. CDR3 loop: CASTNYRGSETQYF. The CDR3, as DNA: TGTGCCAGCACAAACTACAGGGGATCCGAGACCCAGTACTTC.

V is TRBV5-1 and J is TRBJ2-2, with D unresolved. There are 14 residues in the CDR3. Germline V CDR1 and CDR2: SGHRS, YFSETQ. The V gene lost 7 bases and the J gene lost 6 bases, with 16 bases spanning the gap. The CDR3 region is CASCGSDISGELFF. The CDR3 DNA reads as TGCGCCAGCTGCGGTAGTGATATCTCCGGGGAGCTGTTTTTT.

This chain links TRBV10-2 with TRBJ2-7, with TRBD2 as a possible D gene (5 bases). V was shortened by 5 bases and J by 5 bases, with 22 bases between the two germline ends. Germline CDR1 is WSHSY and CDR2 is SAAADI. CDR3 length: 16 amino acids. The CDR3 region is CASSFPPAAGNHEQYF. CDR3 sequence (DNA): TGCGCCAGCAGTTTTCCCCCAGCGGCAGGCAACCACGAGCAGTACTTC.

In this sample, this clone turned up a few times. The chain uses TRBV28 and TRBJ2-2; D may be TRBD1 (5 bases). The CDR3 spans 15 residues. V was shortened by 6 bases and J by 3 bases, with 14 bases between the two germline ends. CDR1 is MDHEN, CDR2 SYDVKM, per germline. CDR3: CASSIDRFYTGELFF. The CDR3 DNA follows: TGTGCCAGCAGCATTGACAGATTCTACACCGGGGAGCTGTTTTTT.

The CDR3 sequence: CASRVLAGDVEQFF. Written as DNA, the CDR3 is TGCGCCAGCAGAGTACTAGCGGGAGATGTTGAGCAGTTCTTC. The chain carries TRBV5-1 and TRBJ2-1; the match to TRBD2 covers 11 bases. Germline V CDR1 and CDR2: SGHRS, YFSETQ. Trimming at V came to 5 bases and at J to 9 bases, leaving 7 bases not matched to a gene. CDR3 size: 14 residues.

This clone was recorded a few times. V is TRBV11-2 and J is TRBJ2-3; 9 nucleotides line up with TRBD2. This CDR3 region has 16 residues. Trimming cost V 3 bases and J 2 bases; bases outside gene matches: 6. Germline V gives CDR1 SGHAT, CDR2 FQNNGV. The DNA for the CDR3 is TGTGCCAGCAGCTTCCCCTCGGGACTAGCCACAGATACGCAGTATTTT. Amino acid sequence: CASSFPSGLATDTQYF.

The V and J genes are TRBV5-1 and TRBJ2-7; no reliable D call. Germline values: CDR1 SGHRS, CDR2 YFSETQ. V dropped 1 base and J dropped 0 bases, with 11 bases sitting between them. The CDR3 consists of 15 residues. In nucleotides, the CDR3 is TGCGCCAGCAGCTTGAACAGTCGAAGCTCCTACGAGCAGTACTTC. Encoded protein: CASSLNSRSSYEQYF.

The genes are TRBV30 and TRBJ2-3; D is unresolved. Germline CDR1 is GTSNPN and CDR2 is SVGIG (reference sequence). The V gene lost 5 bases and the J gene lost 5 bases, with 8 bases spanning the gap. The CDR3 has 11 amino acids. Written as DNA, the CDR3 is TGTGCCTGGGCGCTCAGAGATACGCAGTATTTT. It yields the protein CAWALRDTQYF.

This clone is a singleton in its sample. The chain carries TRBV6-5 and TRBJ1-4; no clear D. In germline, CDR1 is MNHEY, CDR2 SVGAGI. V was clipped by 2 bases and J by 4 bases, with 8 bases between them. The CDR3 covers 14 residues. The CDR3 here is CASSYLSDNEKLFF. The CDR3 nucleotides are TGTGCCAGCAGTTACCTTTCTGATAATGAAAAACTGTTTTTT.

The chain has TRBV15 and TRBJ1-1; tentatively, D is TRBD1 (6 bases). The V gene lost 3 bases and the J gene lost 6 bases, with 17 bases spanning the gap. This CDR3 has 15 residues. The germline V gene has CDR1 LNHNV and CDR2 YYDKDF (reference sequence). The CDR3 DNA sequence: TGTGCCACCAGCAGGTTCTCGCGGGGGGCATCTGAAGCTTTCTTT. Protein product: CATSRFSRGASEAFF.

With respect to this clone: Other nucleotide sequences in the sample specify the same CDR3. The chain recombines TRBV2 with TRBJ2-7; the match to TRBD1 covers 10 bases. This CDR3 contains 13 residues. From germline, CDR1 is SNHLY and CDR2 FYNNEI. The J segment lost 4 bases and the V segment lost 4 bases, leaving 1 base of the junction unmatched. CDR3: CASSGTGGYEQYF. The CDR3 bases are TGTGCCAGCAGTGGGACAGGGGGTTACGAGCAGTACTTC.

This clone occurred a few times. CDR3: CASSLRLNTGELFF. CDR3 nucleotide sequence: TGTGCCAGCAGCCTACGACTGAACACCGGGGAGCTGTTTTTT. The gene calls are TRBV28 and TRBJ2-2; D ambiguous. Deletions cut 6 bases from V and 1 base from J, with 9 bases between. Germline loops: CDR1 MDHEN, CDR2 SYDVKM. This CDR3 has 14 amino acids.